The 15 T cell receptor beta chains presented below share a single source sample, sequenced in a study of CD4 T cells in relation to SARS-CoV-2 and coronaviruses. Unexposed donor CD4+ T cells date from about 2011-2018, before the COVID-19 pandemic. Sequenced by immunoSEQ multiplex PCR; TCRdb stores in-frame clones only, minus some. The table records 55,000 to 70,000 clones, about 92% of them present only once. The sequenced material came from naive CD4+ T cells from PBMCs. The subset was: naive CD4+ T cells isolated by negative enrichment. The source of these receptors is a human donor in good health.

The table lists this clone with a count of one. The V call is TRBV6-6, the J call TRBJ1-2, with a possible D match to TRBD1 (6 bases). Trimming pared 8 bases from V and 4 bases from J, leaving 20 bases between. The germline CDR1 and CDR2 sequences are MNHNY and SVGAGI (reference sequence). This CDR3 contains 15 residues. The CDR3 sequence: CASALGGAYFYGYTF. CDR3 DNA sequence: TGTGCCAGCGCCCTGGGGGGGGCGTATTTCTATGGCTACACCTTC.

The rearrangement uses TRBV18 and TRBJ1-3; D gene ambiguous. The CDR3 consists of 15 residues. Germline V CDR1 and CDR2: KGHSH, LQKENI. V lost 3 bases to trimming and J lost 0 bases, with 9 bases between them. The DNA of the CDR3 is TGTGCCAGCTCACCCTCTGGGAACTCTGGAAACACCATATATTTT. Its translation is CASSPSGNSGNTIYF. Full variable domain (outside the CDR3, taken from reference TRBV18 and TRBJ1-3): NAGVMQNPRHLVRRRGQEARLRCSPMKGHSHVYWYRQLPEEGLKFMVYLQKENIIDESGMPKERFSAEFPKEGPSILRIQQVVRGDSAAYFCASSPSGNSGNTIYFGEGSWLTVV.

This rearrangement joins TRBV6-5 to TRBJ1-6; D unclear. The length of the CDR3 is 12 residues. The ends were cut back, 5 bases at V and 9 bases at J, with 8 bases in the middle. Germline values: CDR1 MNHEY, CDR2 SVGAGI. The CDR3 DNA is TGTGCCAGCAGTCTCAGAGGTTCACCCCTCCACTTT. Residues: CASSLRGSPLHF.

The chain recombines TRBV7-2 with TRBJ1-1; D ambiguous. The germline V gene has CDR1 SGHTA and CDR2 FQGNSA. Trimming took off 3 bases at V and 4 bases at J, with 6 bases between the two ends. The CDR3 is 12 amino acids. CDR3 protein: CASSFTGTEAFF. The DNA for the CDR3 is TGTGCCAGCAGCTTTACCGGCACTGAAGCTTTCTTT.

This chain joins TRBV28 and TRBJ1-4; D perhaps matches TRBD1 (6 bases). The ends were cut back, 1 base at V and 7 bases at J, with 13 bases in the middle. CDR3 length equals 15 residues. Germline CDR1 is MDHEN and CDR2 is SYDVKM. This chain's CDR3 is CASSLSGGLSEKLFF. DNA of the CDR3: TGTGCCAGCAGTTTATCTGGGGGGCTAAGTGAAAAACTGTTTTTT. Filled out from reference TRBV28 and TRBJ1-4, the complete variable domain reads DVKVTQSSRYLVKRTGEKVFLECVQDMDHENMFWYRQDPGLGLRLIYFSYDVKMKEKGDIPEGYSVSREKKERFSLILESASTNQTSMYLCASSLSGGLSEKLFFGSGTQLSVL.

The V and J genes are TRBV3-1 (or the pseudogene TRBV3-2) and TRBJ1-5; tentative D call: TRBD1 (6 bases). Trimming took off 3 bases at V and 3 bases at J, with 9 bases between the two ends. The CDR3 consists of 14 residues. Germline-derived CDR1 and CDR2 are LGHDT and YNNKEL (reference sequence). The CDR3 loop is CASSQGANNQPQHF. CDR3 sequence (DNA): TGTGCCAGCAGCCAGGGGGCGAACAATCAGCCCCAGCATTTT.

This chain joins TRBV5-6 and TRBJ1-1, with unresolved D. The CDR3 extends over 16 amino acids. V dropped 2 bases and J dropped 0 bases, with 14 bases sitting between them. Germline-derived CDR1 and CDR2 are SGHDT and YYEEEE. CDR3 bases: TGTGCCAGCAGCTTTATGTCTCGGGTATTGAACACTGAAGCTTTCTTT. Its protein is CASSFMSRVLNTEAFF.

The table lists this clone with a count of one. This rearrangement joins TRBV4-1 to TRBJ2-7; TRBD1 aligns across 11 bases. V lost 0 bases, J lost 3 bases, and 4 bases stayed unmatched. CDR1 is MGHRA and CDR2 is YSYEKL in the germline V gene. The CDR3 covers 16 residues. CDR3 sequence: CASSQDPGTGGYEQYF. CDR3 bases: TGCGCCAGCAGCCAAGATCCCGGGACAGGGGGCTACGAGCAGTACTTC.

The genes are TRBV27 and TRBJ2-7, with 9 bases fitting TRBD1. Germline lookup yields CDR1 MNHEY and CDR2 SMNVEV (reference sequence). The CDR3 consists of 16 residues. V was clipped by 4 bases and J by 1 base; unmatched bases: 8. CDR3 residues: CASSYTGGAKSYEQYF. The CDR3 nucleotides read TGTGCCAGCAGTTATACAGGGGGCGCGAAGTCCTACGAGCAGTACTTC.

The J gene is TRBJ1-2, the V gene TRBV28; no clear D gene. The germline gives CDR1 MDHEN, CDR2 SYDVKM. This CDR3 has 14 residues. V lost 3 bases to trimming and J lost 4 bases, with 12 bases between them. The CDR3 DNA reads as TGTGCCAGCAGTTTTTTCGGGCGAAGCTATGGCTACACCTTC. Translating gives CASSFFGRSYGYTF.

The chain has TRBV24-1 and TRBJ2-7, with unresolved D. CDR1 and CDR2 (germline): KGHDR, SFDVKD. Trimming stripped 2 bases from V and 3 bases from J, with 10 bases between. The CDR3 sequence is 14 residues long. CDR3 sequence (DNA): TGTGCCACCAGTGATTCAACGCAAATCTACGAGCAGTACTTC. Its protein is CATSDSTQIYEQYF.

This rearrangement joins TRBV28 to TRBJ2-3; no firm D call. V shed 10 bases and J shed 0 bases, with 8 bases lying between them. Germline-derived CDR1 and CDR2 are MDHEN and SYDVKM. The CDR3 totals 12 residues. The CDR3: CAIQSSTDTQYF. CDR3 nucleotide sequence: TGTGCCATCCAATCGAGCACAGATACGCAGTATTTT.

The V and J genes are TRBV20-1 and TRBJ1-2; the D is unclear. There are 13 residues in the CDR3. Germline lookup yields CDR1 DFQATT and CDR2 SNEGSKA (reference sequence). The V gene lost 3 bases and the J gene lost 4 bases, with 12 bases spanning the gap. The CDR3 is CSASYPSFYGYTF. The CDR3 region has the DNA TGCAGTGCTAGTTATCCCTCCTTCTATGGCTACACCTTC.

The chain carries TRBV9 and TRBJ2-1, with TRBD1 matching 8 bases. Germline V lookup: CDR1 SGDLS, CDR2 YYNGEE. The trim removed 0 bases at V and 0 bases at J, leaving 2 bases unmatched. This CDR3 has 16 residues. CDR3 sequence reads: CASSVATGGSYNEQFF. For the CDR3, the DNA is TGTGCCAGCAGCGTAGCTACAGGGGGCTCCTACAATGAGCAGTTCTTC.

The rearrangement joins TRBV5-1 to TRBJ1-6; tentative D call: TRBD1 (6 bases). V was trimmed by 0 bases and J by 8 bases, leaving 12 bases between them. Germline lookup yields CDR1 SGHRS and CDR2 YFSETQ. This CDR3 has 15 amino acids. Here the CDR3 reads CASSLEWGADSPLHF. Written as DNA, the CDR3 is TGCGCCAGCAGCTTGGAATGGGGGGCGGATTCACCCCTCCACTTT.